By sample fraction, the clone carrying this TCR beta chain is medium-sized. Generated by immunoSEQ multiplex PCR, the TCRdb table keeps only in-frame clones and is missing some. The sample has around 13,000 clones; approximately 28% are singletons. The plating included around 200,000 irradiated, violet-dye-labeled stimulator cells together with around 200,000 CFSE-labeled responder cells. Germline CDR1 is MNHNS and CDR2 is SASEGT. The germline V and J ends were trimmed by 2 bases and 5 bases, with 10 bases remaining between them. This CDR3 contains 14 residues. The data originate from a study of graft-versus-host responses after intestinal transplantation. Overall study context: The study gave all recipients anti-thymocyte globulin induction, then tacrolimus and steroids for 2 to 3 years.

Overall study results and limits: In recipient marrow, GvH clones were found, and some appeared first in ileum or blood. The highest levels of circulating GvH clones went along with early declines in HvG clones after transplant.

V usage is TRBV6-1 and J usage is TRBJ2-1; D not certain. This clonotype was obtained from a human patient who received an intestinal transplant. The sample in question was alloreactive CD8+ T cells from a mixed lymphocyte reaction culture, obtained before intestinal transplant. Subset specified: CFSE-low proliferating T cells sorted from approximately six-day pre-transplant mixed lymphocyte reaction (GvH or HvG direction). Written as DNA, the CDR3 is TGTGCCAGCAGTGAAACCTTATCGGACAATGAGCAGTTCTTC. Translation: CASSETLSDNEQFF.